The 12 T cell receptor beta chains reported below all come from one sample, sequenced in a study of neurological immune-mediated disorders. TCRdb processed the 5' RACE reads anew with MiXCR; each CDR3 protein has one entry. Of tens of thousands of distinct CDR3 sequences in the sample, approximately 17% were seen once. The sequencing input was PBMCs. Receptors originate from a woman in her thirties or forties in good health.

This clonotype was recorded many times. The chain employs TRBV20-1 and TRBJ1-1; TRBD1 matches at 7 bases. The germline CDR1 and CDR2 sequences are DFQATT and SNEGSKA (reference sequence). V was clipped by 6 bases and J by 4 bases; unmatched bases: 8. The CDR3 is made up of 13 amino acids. The CDR3 DNA follows: TGCAGTGCGCAAGGGGGCGGGGGCACTGAAGCTTTCTTT. Translating gives CSAQGGGGTEAFF.

V and J are TRBV5-1 and TRBJ2-2, with a tentative D call TRBD1 (5 bases). V was pared by 4 bases and J by 4 bases, with 20 bases between. This CDR3 has 17 amino acids. CDR1 SGHRS and CDR2 YFSETQ come from the germline V gene. The CDR3 is CASSPSTGGPTTGELFF. CDR3 nucleotide sequence: TGCGCCAGCAGCCCTTCCACAGGCGGCCCAACCACCGGGGAGCTGTTTTTT.

This clonotype was detected many times. The V gene is TRBV6-5, the J gene TRBJ1-3; D ambiguous. V lost 10 bases, J lost 0 bases, and 13 bases lay in between. The CDR3 runs to 14 residues. The germline CDR1 and CDR2 sequences are MNHEY and SVGAGI. CDR3 sequence reads: CAISPSSSGNTIYF. The CDR3 region has the DNA TGTGCCATCTCCCCCAGTTCCTCTGGAAACACCATATATTTT.

This clonotype showed up many times. The chain links TRBV5-1 to TRBJ1-3; 8 bases match TRBD1. CDR3 length: 15 residues. Per germline, CDR1 SGHRS and CDR2 YFSETQ. The V segment lost 3 bases and the J segment 0 bases; nucleotides outside the gene matches: 2. The CDR3 DNA reads TGCGCCAGCAGCTCGGACAGGGCCTCTGGAAACACCATATATTTT. It is translated as CASSSDRASGNTIYF.

This clonotype was recorded at least ten times. This chain joins TRBV7-8 and TRBJ2-5; D uncertain. Trimming left V 4 bases short and J 9 bases short, with 6 bases between. CDR1 is SGHVS, CDR2 FQNEAQ, per germline. This CDR3 comprises 10 residues. CDR3 amino acids: CASSWPPQYF. In DNA form, the CDR3 reads TGTGCCAGCAGCTGGCCCCCCCAGTACTTC.

This clonotype has ten or more counts. The chain employs TRBV29-1 and TRBJ2-7, with D perhaps being TRBD1 or TRBD2 (5 bases each). Looked up from germline, CDR1 is SQVTM and CDR2 is ANQGSEA. V shed 7 bases and J shed 2 bases, with 12 bases lying between them. The CDR3 loop spans 12 amino acids. CDR3 loop: CSGTRGAYEQYV. CDR3 bases: TGCAGCGGCACGAGGGGAGCCTACGAGCAGTACGTC.

Turning to this clonotype: Given a much more abundant clone one base away, this may be a read error. The chain employs TRBV12-3 or TRBV12-4 and TRBJ1-2; D not certain. The CDR3 loop spans 15 amino acids. Trimming stripped 4 bases from V and 4 bases from J, with 16 bases between. CDR3 residues: CASSSWKGALYGYTF. In nucleotides, the CDR3 is TGTGCCAGCAGTTCCTGGAAGGGAGCTCTCTATGGCTACACCTTC.

This clonotype was seen at least ten times. The chain is built from TRBV5-5 and TRBJ2-3; D gene uncertain. V lost 4 bases and J lost 1, with 10 bases in between. The CDR3 consists of 14 residues. From germline, CDR1 is SGHKS and CDR2 YYEKEE (reference sequence). Here the CDR3 reads CASSPDFGTDTQYF. CDR3 nucleotide sequence: TGTGCCAGCAGCCCAGATTTCGGCACAGATACGCAGTATTTT.

This clonotype was detected many times. V is TRBV9 and J is TRBJ1-1; a weak D match, TRBD1 (6 bases). This CDR3 has 14 amino acids. Trimming removed 2 bases at V and 2 bases at J, with 10 bases between. CDR1 SGDLS and CDR2 YYNGEE come from the germline V gene. CDR3 sequence: CASSVRGGNTEAFF. CDR3 DNA sequence: TGTGCCAGCAGCGTCCGAGGGGGAAACACTGAAGCTTTCTTT.

This clonotype was detected ten times or more. The gene calls are TRBV5-6 and TRBJ1-5; no definite D call. CDR1 and CDR2 (germline): SGHDT, YYEEEE. The CDR3 length is 16 residues. V lost 0 bases and J 0 bases, leaving 10 bases between the germline ends. The CDR3, as DNA: TGTGCCAGCAGCTTGGGGCAGGCCCTTAGCAATCAGCCCCAGCATTTT. Encoded protein: CASSLGQALSNQPQHF.

This clonotype was seen repeatedly, ten times or more. The chain joins TRBV7-8 to TRBJ2-5; a weak D match, TRBD1 (6 bases). Germline-derived CDR1 and CDR2 are SGHVS and FQNEAQ. The CDR3 runs 16 residues. V was cut by 5 bases and J by 3 bases, with 19 bases left in between. This chain's CDR3 is CASSPNFGQREETQYF. The CDR3 region has the DNA TGTGCCAGCAGCCCCAATTTCGGACAGCGAGAAGAGACCCAGTACTTC.

This clonotype was counted many times. The chain links TRBV15 to TRBJ2-5; TRBD2 matches at 13 bases. V lost 5 bases, J lost 4 bases, and 7 bases stayed unmatched. This CDR3 spans 16 amino acids. Germline V gene sequence: CDR1 LNHNV, CDR2 YYDKDF (reference sequence). The CDR3 here is CATSGPRLAGGETQYF. The DNA for the CDR3 is TGTGCCACCAGCGGCCCCAGACTAGCGGGGGGAGAGACCCAGTACTTC.